This T cell receptor (beta chain) derives from a study of T cells in Graves' hyperthyroidism and ophthalmopathy. The germline V and J ends were trimmed by 1 base and 5 bases, with 12 bases remaining between them. Germline V gives CDR1 LGHDT, CDR2 YNNKEL (reference sequence). There are 16 residues in the CDR3. Hyperthyroidism had been newly diagnosed in patients aged 18 to 65, and its duration was under 2 months. Uncontrolled infection, other autoimmune disease, pregnancy or lactation disqualified patients from enrolment. Amplified TCR beta CDR3 regions came from RNA transcripts. RT-PCR in the first round (using the HTBI primer set) targeted the TCR CDR3. TCRdb passed the multiplex PCR reads through MiXCR, listing each CDR3 protein once. This table has around 400,000 distinct CDR3 sequences, approximately 13% appearing once.

This TCR was recovered from a woman aged 18-29 years with Graves' hyperthyroidism. Sample: blood. This chain connects TRBV3-1 to TRBJ1-6, with unresolved D. The CDR3 region is CASSQGSGDHNSPLHF. CDR3 nucleotides: TGTGCCAGCAGCCAAGGGTCCGGAGACCATAATTCACCCCTCCACTTT.